Reported below is one TCR beta chain. Its antigen is unidentified. V was cut by 0 bases and J by 2 bases, with 8 bases left in between. Germline CDR1 reads SGHRS; CDR2 reads YFSETQ. This CDR3 has 15 residues. Described treatment: about 20 received Ad26.COV2.S at low or high dose, single or two shots; about five received placebo; per-sample allocation not given. It was on day 63 after the first vaccine or placebo injection that samples were taken. Donation came from an adult in Boston who was aged 18-55 years. Wuhan-strain spike was delivered by a replication-incompetent Ad26 vector. These data originate in a study of Ad26.COV2.S vaccination and SARS-CoV-2 variants. The protocol was immunoSEQ multiplex PCR, while the TCRdb copy is restricted to in-frame clones and leaves out a portion. The table shows some 340,000 clones, with 86% occurring only once. General study findings and limits: There was reportedly substantial breadth in spike-specific CD8+ and CD4+ T cell responses after vaccination.

The J gene is TRBJ2-2, the V gene TRBV5-1; D gene unclear. The receptor was derived from a person between 18 and 65 years old who received the Ad26.COV2.S COVID-19 vaccine or a placebo. The sequenced sample was peripheral blood, obtained in a trial of Ad26.COV2.S vaccine versus placebo. CDR3 protein: CASSLGTSNTGELFF. The DNA of the CDR3 is TGCGCCAGCAGCTTGGGGACCTCTAACACCGGGGAGCTGTTTTTT.